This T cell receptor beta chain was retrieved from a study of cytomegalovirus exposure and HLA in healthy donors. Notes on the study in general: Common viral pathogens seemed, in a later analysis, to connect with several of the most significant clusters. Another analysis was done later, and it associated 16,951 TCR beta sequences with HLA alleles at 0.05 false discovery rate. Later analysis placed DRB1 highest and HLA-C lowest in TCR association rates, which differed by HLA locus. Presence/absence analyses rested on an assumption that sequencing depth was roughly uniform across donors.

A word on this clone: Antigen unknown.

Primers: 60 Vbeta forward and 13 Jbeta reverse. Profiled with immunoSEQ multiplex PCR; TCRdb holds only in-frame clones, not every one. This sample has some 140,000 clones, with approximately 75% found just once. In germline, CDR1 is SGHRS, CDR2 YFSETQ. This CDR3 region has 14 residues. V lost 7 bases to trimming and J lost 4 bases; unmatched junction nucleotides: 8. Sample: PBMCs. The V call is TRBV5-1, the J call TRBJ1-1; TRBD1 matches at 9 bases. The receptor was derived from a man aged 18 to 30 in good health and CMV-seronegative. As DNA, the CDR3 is TGCGCCAGCCGGGACAGGGACCTGACCACTGAAGCTTTCTTT. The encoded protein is CASRDRDLTTEAFF.